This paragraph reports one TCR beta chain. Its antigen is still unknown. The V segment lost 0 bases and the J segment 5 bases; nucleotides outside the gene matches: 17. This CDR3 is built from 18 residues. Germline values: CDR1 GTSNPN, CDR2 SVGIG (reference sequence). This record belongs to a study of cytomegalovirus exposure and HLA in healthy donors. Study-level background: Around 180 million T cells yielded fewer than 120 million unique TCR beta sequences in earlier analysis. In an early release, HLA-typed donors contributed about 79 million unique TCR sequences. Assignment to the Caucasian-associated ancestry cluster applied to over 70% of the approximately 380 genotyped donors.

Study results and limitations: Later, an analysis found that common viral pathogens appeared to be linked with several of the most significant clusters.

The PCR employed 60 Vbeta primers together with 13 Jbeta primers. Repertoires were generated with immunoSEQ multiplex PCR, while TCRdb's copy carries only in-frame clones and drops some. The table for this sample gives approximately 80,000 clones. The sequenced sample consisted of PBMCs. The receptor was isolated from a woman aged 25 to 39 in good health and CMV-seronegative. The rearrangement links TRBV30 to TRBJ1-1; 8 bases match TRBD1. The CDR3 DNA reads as TGTGCCTGGAGTGTATGGGGGGACCCACAGGGGGTCGCTACTGAAGCTTTCTTT. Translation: CAWSVWGDPQGVATEAFF. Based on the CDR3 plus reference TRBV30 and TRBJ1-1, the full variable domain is SQTIHQWPATLVQPVGSPLSLECTVEGTSNPNLYWYRQAAGRGLQLLFYSVGIGQISSEVPQNLSASRPQDRQFILSSKKLLLSDSGFYLCAWSVWGDPQGVATEAFFGQGTRLTVV.